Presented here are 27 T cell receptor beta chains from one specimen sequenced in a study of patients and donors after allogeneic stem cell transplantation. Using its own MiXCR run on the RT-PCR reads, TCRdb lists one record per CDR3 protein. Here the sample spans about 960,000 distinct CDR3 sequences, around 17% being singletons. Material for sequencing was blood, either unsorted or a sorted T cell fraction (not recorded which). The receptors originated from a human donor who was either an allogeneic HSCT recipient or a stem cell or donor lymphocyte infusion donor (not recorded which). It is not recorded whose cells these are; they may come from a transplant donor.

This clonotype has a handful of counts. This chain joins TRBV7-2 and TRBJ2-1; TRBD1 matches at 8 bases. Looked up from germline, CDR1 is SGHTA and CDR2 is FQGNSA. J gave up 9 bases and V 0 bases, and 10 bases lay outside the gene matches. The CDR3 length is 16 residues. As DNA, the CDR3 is TGTGCCAGCAGCTTAGCCCGACAGGGGAGACGGGGTGAGCAGTTCTTC. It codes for CASSLARQGRRGEQFF.

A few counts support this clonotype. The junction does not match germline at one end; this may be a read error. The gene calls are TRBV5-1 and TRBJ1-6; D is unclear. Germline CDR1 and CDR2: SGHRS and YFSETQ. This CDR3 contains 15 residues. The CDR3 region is CASSRTTVVNSALHF. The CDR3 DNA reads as TGCGCCAGCAGCCGGACGACGGTTGTCAATTCAGCCCTCCACTTT.

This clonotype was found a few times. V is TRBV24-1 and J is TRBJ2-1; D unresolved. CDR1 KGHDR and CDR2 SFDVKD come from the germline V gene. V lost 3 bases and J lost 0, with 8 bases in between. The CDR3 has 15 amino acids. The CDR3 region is CATSDRYSSYNEQFF. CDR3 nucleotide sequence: TGTGCCACCAGTGATAGGTATAGCTCCTACAATGAGCAGTTCTTC.

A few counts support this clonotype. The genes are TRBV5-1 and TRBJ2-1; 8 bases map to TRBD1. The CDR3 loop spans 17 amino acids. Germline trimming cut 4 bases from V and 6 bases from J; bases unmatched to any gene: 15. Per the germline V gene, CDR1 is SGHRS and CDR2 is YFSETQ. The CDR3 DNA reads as TGCGCCAGCAGCCTTATTTTAAGGACAGGGATTTTCAATGAGCAGTTCTTC. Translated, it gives CASSLILRTGIFNEQFF.

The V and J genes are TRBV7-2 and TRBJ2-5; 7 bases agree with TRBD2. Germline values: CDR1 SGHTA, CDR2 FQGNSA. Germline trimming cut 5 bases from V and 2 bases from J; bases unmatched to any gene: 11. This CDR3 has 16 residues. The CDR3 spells CASSPRLGGDQETQYF. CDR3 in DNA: TGTGCCAGCAGCCCTAGACTTGGGGGGGATCAAGAGACCCAGTACTTC.

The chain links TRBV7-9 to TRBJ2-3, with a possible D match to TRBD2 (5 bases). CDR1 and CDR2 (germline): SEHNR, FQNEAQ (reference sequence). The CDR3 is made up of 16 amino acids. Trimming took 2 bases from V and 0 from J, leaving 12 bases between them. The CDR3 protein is CASSLSSGGSTDTQYF. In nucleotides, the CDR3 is TGTGCCAGCAGCTTAAGCTCCGGCGGGAGCACAGATACGCAGTATTTT.

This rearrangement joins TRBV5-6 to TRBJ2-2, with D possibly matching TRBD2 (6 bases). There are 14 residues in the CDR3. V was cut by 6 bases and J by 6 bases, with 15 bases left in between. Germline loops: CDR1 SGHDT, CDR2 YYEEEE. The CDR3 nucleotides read TGTGCCAGCACCACCGGAGGGTCCGCCGGGGAGCTGTTTTTT. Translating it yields CASTTGGSAGELFF.

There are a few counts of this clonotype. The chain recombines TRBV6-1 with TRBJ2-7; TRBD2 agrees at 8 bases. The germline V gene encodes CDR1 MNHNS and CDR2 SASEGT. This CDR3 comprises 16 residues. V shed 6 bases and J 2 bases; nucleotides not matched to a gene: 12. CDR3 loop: CASSLGSTSATYEQYF. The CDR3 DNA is TGTGCCAGCAGCCTGGGATCGACTAGCGCCACCTACGAGCAGTACTTC.

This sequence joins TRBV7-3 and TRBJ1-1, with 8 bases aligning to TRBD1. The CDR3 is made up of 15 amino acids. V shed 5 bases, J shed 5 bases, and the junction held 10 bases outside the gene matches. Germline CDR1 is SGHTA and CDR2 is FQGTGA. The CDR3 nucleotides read TGTGCCAGCAGCCTCCAGGGGGCGCTGGGAACTGAAGCTTTCTTT. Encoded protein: CASSLQGALGTEAFF.

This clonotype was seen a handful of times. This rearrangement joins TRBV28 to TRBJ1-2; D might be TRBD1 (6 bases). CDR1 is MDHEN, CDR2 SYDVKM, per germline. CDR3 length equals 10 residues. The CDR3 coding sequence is TGTGGGACAGCTAACTATGGCTACACCTTC. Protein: CGTANYGYTF.

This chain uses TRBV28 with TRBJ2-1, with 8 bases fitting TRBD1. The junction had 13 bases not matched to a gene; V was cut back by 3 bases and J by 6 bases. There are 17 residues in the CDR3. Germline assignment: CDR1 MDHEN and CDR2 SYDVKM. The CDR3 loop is CASSFAGRGLNSNEQFF. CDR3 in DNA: TGTGCCAGCAGTTTCGCAGGCAGGGGGCTAAATTCCAATGAGCAGTTCTTC. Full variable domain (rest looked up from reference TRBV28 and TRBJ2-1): DVKVTQSSRYLVKRTGEKVFLECVQDMDHENMFWYRQDPGLGLRLIYFSYDVKMKEKGDIPEGYSVSREKKERFSLILESASTNQTSMYLCASSFAGRGLNSNEQFFGPGTRLTVL.

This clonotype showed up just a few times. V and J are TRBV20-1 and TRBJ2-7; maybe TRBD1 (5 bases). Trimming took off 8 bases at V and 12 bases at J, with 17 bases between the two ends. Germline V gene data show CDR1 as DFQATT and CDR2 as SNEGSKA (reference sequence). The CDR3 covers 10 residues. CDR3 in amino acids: CSPAGYFGYF. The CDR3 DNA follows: TGCAGTCCAGCAGGGTATTTTGGGTACTTC.

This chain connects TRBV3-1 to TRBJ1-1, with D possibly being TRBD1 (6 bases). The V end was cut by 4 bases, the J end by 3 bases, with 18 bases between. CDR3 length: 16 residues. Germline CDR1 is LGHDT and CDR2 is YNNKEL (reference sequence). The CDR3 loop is CASSRLGTRLHTEAFF. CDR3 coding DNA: TGTGCCAGCAGCCGACTTGGGACAAGACTACACACTGAAGCTTTCTTT.

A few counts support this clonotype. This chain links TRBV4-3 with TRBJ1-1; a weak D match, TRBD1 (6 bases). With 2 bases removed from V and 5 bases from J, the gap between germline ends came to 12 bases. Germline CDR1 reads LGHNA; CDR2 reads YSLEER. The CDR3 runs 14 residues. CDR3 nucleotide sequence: TGCGCCAGCAGCCAAAGCACAGGGAGGACTGAAGCTTTCTTT. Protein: CASSQSTGRTEAFF.

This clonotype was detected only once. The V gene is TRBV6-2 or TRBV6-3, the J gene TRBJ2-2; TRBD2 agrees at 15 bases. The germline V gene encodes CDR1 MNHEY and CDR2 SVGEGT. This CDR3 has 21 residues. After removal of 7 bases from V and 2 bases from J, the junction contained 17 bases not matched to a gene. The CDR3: CASNLWRRGLAGGLNTGELFF. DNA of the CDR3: TGTGCCAGCAATTTATGGCGAAGGGGACTAGCGGGGGGCCTTAACACCGGGGAGCTGTTTTTT.

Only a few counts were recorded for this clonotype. This CDR3 reads CASSQWTVIMPIGYTF. As DNA, the CDR3 is TGCGCCAGCAGCCAGTGGACAGTAATCATGCCTATTGGCTACACCTTC. This rearrangement joins TRBV4-1 to TRBJ1-2, with a weak D call TRBD1 (6 bases). Trimming took 3 bases from V and 7 from J, leaving 21 bases between them. CDR3 length: 16 residues. CDR1 and CDR2 from the germline V gene are MGHRA and YSYEKL.

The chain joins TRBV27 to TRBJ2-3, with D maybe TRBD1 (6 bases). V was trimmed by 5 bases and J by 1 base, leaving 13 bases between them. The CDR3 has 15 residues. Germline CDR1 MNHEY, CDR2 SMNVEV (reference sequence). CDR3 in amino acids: CASSPSGGRTDTQYF. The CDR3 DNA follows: TGTGCCAGCAGTCCCTCTGGGGGCCGCACAGATACGCAGTATTTT.

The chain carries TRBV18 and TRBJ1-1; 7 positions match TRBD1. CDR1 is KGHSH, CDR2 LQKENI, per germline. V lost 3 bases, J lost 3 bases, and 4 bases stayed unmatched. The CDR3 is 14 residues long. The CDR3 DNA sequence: TGTGCCAGCTCACCCTTTCAGGGGGACACTGAAGCTTTCTTT. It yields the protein CASSPFQGDTEAFF. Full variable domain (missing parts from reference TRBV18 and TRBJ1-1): NAGVMQNPRHLVRRRGQEARLRCSPMKGHSHVYWYRQLPEEGLKFMVYLQKENIIDESGMPKERFSAEFPKEGPSILRIQQVVRGDSAAYFCASSPFQGDTEAFFGQGTRLTVV.

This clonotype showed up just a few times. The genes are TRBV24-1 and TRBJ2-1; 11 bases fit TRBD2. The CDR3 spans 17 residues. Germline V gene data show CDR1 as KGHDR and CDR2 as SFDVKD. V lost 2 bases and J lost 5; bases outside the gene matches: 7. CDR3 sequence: CATSDSGKGLADNEQFF. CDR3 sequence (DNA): TGTGCCACCAGTGATTCCGGTAAGGGACTAGCGGACAATGAGCAGTTCTTC.

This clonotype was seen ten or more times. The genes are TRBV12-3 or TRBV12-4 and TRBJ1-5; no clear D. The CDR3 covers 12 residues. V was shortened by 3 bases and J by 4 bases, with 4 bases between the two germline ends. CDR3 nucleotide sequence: TGTGCCAGCAGTTTCTGGAATCAGCCCCAGCATTTT. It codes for CASSFWNQPQHF.

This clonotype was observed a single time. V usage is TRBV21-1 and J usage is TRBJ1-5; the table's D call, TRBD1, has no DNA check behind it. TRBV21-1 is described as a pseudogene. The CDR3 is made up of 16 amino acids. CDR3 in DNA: TGTGCCAGCAGGTTGAGCAACCGGGACCGACTACAGCCCCAGCATTTT. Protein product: CASRLSNRDRLQPQHF.

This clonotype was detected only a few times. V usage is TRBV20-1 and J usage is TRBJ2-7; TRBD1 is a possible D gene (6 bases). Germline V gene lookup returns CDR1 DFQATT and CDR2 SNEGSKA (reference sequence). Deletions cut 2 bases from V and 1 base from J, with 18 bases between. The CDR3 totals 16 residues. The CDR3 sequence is CSARSRFLGGSYEQYF. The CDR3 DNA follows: TGCAGTGCTAGATCCCGGTTCCTAGGGGGTTCCTACGAGCAGTACTTC.

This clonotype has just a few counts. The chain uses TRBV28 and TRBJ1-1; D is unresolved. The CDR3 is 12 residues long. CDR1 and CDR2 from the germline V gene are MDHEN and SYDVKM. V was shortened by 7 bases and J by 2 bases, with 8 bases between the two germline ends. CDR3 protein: CASTYGNTEAFF. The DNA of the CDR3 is TGTGCCAGCACCTATGGAAACACTGAAGCTTTCTTT. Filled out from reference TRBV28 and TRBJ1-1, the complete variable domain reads DVKVTQSSRYLVKRTGEKVFLECVQDMDHENMFWYRQDPGLGLRLIYFSYDVKMKEKGDIPEGYSVSREKKERFSLILESASTNQTSMYLCASTYGNTEAFFGQGTRLTVV.

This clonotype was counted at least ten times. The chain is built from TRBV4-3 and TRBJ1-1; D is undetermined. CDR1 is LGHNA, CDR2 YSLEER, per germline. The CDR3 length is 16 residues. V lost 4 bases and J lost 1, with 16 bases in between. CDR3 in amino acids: CASSPNHLLGNTEAFF. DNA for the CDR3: TGCGCCAGCAGCCCCAACCACCTCCTGGGGAACACTGAAGCTTTCTTT.

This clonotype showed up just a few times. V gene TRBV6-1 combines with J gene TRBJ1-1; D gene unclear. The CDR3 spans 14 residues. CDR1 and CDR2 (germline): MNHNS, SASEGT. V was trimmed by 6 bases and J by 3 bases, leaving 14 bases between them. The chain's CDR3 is CASRGTRSHTEAFF. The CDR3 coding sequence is TGTGCCAGCAGGGGAACAAGGAGTCACACTGAAGCTTTCTTT.

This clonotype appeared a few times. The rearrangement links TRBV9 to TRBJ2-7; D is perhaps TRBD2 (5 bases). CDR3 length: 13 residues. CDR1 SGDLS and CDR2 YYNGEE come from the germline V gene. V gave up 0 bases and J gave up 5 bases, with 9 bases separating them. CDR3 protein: CASSVGLAHEQYF. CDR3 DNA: TGTGCCAGCAGCGTAGGGTTAGCGCACGAGCAGTACTTC.

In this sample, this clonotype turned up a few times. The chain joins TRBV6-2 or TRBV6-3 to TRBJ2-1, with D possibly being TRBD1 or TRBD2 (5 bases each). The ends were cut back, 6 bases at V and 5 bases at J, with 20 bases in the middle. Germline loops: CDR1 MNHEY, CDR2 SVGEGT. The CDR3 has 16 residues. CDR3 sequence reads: CASRRQWGSLNNEQFF. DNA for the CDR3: TGTGCCAGCAGGCGCCAATGGGGGAGTCTAAACAATGAGCAGTTCTTC.